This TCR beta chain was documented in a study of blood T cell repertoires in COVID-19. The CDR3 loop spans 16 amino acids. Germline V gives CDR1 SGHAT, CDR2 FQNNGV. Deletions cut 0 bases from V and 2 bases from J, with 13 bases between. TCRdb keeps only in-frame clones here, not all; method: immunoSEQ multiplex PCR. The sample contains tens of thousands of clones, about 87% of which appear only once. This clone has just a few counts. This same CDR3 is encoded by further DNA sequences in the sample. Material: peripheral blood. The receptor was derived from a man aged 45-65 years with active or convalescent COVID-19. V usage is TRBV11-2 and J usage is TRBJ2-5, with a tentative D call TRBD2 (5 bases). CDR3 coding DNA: TGTGCCAGCAGCTTAGATACGGGGTATAGGCAAGAGACCCAGTACTTC. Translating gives CASSLDTGYRQETQYF.